Detailed here is one T cell receptor beta chain. The antigen remains undetermined. The record originates from a study of Tregs in tolerant kidney transplant recipients. Study-wide context: Mixed chimerism was transient after nonmyeloablative marrow transplants from related graft donors.

Unstimulated regulatory T cells (CD4+CD25+CD127-), CD4+CD25- non-regulatory cells, CD4 and CD8 cells were FACS-sorted from thawed PBMCs. Some clones are missing from TCRdb's copy, which holds only in-frame ones; the method was immunoSEQ multiplex PCR. The sample contains about 110,000 clones, 90% of which appear only once. Overall study findings and caveats: Tolerant patients' donor-specific Tregs expanded beyond overall Tregs, suggesting antigen-driven growth.

The V gene's germline CDR1 is SNHLY and CDR2 FYNNEI. The CDR3 covers 15 residues. V lost 7 bases to trimming and J lost 1 base; unmatched junction nucleotides: 7. This chain links TRBV2 with TRBJ1-2, with 9 bases identical to TRBD1. The sequence derives from a human donor who received a combined kidney and bone marrow transplant. The material sequenced was CD4+ T cells from blood, taken before the transplant. CDR3 DNA: TGTGCCAGCACCCGGGACAGGGCTGTTAACTATGGCTACACCTTC. It is translated as CASTRDRAVNYGYTF.